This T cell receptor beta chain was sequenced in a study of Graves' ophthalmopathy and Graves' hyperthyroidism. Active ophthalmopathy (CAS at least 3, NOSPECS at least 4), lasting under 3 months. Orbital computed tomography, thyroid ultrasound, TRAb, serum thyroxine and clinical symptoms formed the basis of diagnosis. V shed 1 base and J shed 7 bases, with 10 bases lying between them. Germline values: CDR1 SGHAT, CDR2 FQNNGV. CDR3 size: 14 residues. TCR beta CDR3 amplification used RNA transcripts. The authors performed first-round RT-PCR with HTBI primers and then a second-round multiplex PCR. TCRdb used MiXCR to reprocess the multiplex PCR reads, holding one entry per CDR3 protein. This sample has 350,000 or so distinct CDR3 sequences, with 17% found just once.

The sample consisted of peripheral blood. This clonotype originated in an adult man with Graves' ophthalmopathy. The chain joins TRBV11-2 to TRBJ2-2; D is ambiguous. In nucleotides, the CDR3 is TGTGCCAGCAGCTTAGCAGCGAACGGCGGGGAGCTGTTTTTT. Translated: CASSLAANGGELFF.